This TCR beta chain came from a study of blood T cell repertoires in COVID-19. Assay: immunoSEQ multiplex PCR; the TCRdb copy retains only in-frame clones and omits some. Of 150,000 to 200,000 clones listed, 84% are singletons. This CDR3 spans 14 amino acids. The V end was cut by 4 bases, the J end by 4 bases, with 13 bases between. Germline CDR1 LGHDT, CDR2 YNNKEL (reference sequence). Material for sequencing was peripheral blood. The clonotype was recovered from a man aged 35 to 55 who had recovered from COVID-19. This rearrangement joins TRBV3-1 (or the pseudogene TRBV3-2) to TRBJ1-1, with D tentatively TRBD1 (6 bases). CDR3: CASSPIQGTTEAFF. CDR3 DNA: TGTGCCAGCAGCCCAATACAGGGAACCACTGAAGCTTTCTTT.